A single sample is the source of the 10 T cell receptor beta chains below, sequenced in a study of molecular identifiers for immune sequencing clone quantification. TCRdb reprocessed the PCR reads with MiXCR, giving one entry per CDR3 protein. The sample records 97,000 or so distinct CDR3 sequences, 30% to 35% being singletons. Source material: naive CD8+ T cells from blood, with Jurkat cell RNA spiked in. Subset given: FACS-sorted CD8+CD4-CCR7+CD45RA+ naive T cells. All receptors come from a human donor in good health. Some libraries in this study had Jurkat cell RNA spiked in.

The V call is TRBV12-3 or TRBV12-4, the J call TRBJ2-1; D possibly uses TRBD1 or TRBD2 (5 bases each). V was trimmed by 8 bases and J by 0 bases, leaving 11 bases between them. This CDR3 has 14 residues. CDR3 sequence: CASAPGTSYNEQFF. The CDR3 coding sequence is TGTGCCAGCGCGCCCGGGACCTCCTACAATGAGCAGTTCTTC.

The table lists this clonotype with many counts. The V gene is TRBV25-1, the J gene TRBJ2-7; D is ambiguous. The CDR3 is 15 amino acids. The germline V gene has CDR1 MGHDK and CDR2 SYGVNS. The V end was cut by 2 bases, the J end by 1 base, with 12 bases between. The CDR3 region has the DNA TGTGCCAGCAGTGAAGGTCGCCCCGCGTCCTACGAGCAGTACTTC. Residues: CASSEGRPASYEQYF.

This clonotype showed up just once. Compared with germline, one end of the junction differs, possibly owing to a read error. The chain employs TRBV5-3 and TRBJ1-1; the D gene is possibly TRBD1 (5 bases). TRBV5-3 is filed as an ORF, its function uncertain. The CDR3 sequence is 17 residues long. In DNA form, the CDR3 reads TGTGCCAGCAGCACCCAGGGTAGGATAGGCAAGAACACTGAAGCTCTCTTT. It encodes CASSTQGRIGKNTEALF.

Notes on this clonotype: A junction boundary mismatches the germline segment, possibly from a read error. The chain combines TRBV19 with TRBJ2-4; D is unresolved. CDR1 is LNHDA, CDR2 SQIVND, per germline (reference sequence). The CDR3 is 12 amino acids. This chain's CDR3 is CASSIGPNNQYF. The CDR3 coding sequence is TGTGCCAGTAGTATAGGGCCCAACAATCAGTACTTC.

On this clonotype itself: The CDR3 end shows no conserved phenylalanine or tryptophan, and so a read error is likely. The V and J genes are TRBV29-1 and TRBJ2-7; possible D gene TRBD2, 6 bases. This CDR3 contains 12 residues. From germline, CDR1 is SQVTM and CDR2 ANQGSEA. V lost 4 bases, J lost 6 bases, and 13 bases lay in between. In DNA form, the CDR3 reads TGCAGCGTTGTAGGGAGGTTGGGCGAGCAGTACTAC. Translation: CSVVGRLGEQYY.

The genes are TRBV11-2 and TRBJ2-3, with a tentative D call TRBD2 (6 bases). From germline, CDR1 is SGHAT and CDR2 FQNNGV. V was clipped by 4 bases and J by 5 bases, with 16 bases between them. The CDR3 consists of 15 residues. In nucleotides, the CDR3 is TGTGCCAGCAGCTCCCTAACGGGAGTGGAAGATACGCAGTATTTT. Residues: CASSSLTGVEDTQYF.

The V call is TRBV7-8, the J call TRBJ2-7; D not certain. CDR3 length: 12 amino acids. Germline loops: CDR1 SGHVS, CDR2 FQNEAQ. V was pared by 1 base and J by 6 bases, with 7 bases between. CDR3 sequence reads: CASSLVGSEQYF. The CDR3 DNA reads as TGTGCCAGCAGCTTAGTGGGCTCCGAGCAGTACTTC. Combining the CDR3 with reference TRBV7-8 and TRBJ2-7 gives the whole variable domain GAGVSQSPRYKVAKRGQDVALRCDPISGHVSLFWYQQALGQGPEFLTYFQNEAQLDKSGLPSDRFFAERPEGSVSTLKIQRTQQEDSAVYLCASSLVGSEQYFGPGTRLTVT.

This clonotype was seen only a few times. V usage is TRBV28 and J usage is TRBJ2-7, with D perhaps matching TRBD2 (6 bases). CDR3 length: 18 amino acids. Trimming stripped 3 bases from V and 3 bases from J, with 24 bases between. The germline V gene encodes CDR1 MDHEN and CDR2 SYDVKM. The CDR3 sequence: CASSFPSTSGRVDYEQYF. For the CDR3, the DNA is TGTGCCAGCAGTTTTCCCTCGACTAGTGGTCGTGTGGACTACGAGCAGTACTTC.

This clonotype was counted many times. The V and J genes are TRBV20-1 and TRBJ1-1; possible D gene TRBD1, 6 bases. Germline V gene lookup returns CDR1 DFQATT and CDR2 SNEGSKA (reference sequence). The CDR3 sequence is 11 residues long. Trimming took 4 bases from V and 9 from J, leaving 12 bases between them. CDR3 amino acids: CSATTGIKAFF. The DNA of the CDR3 is TGCAGTGCTACTACAGGGATTAAAGCTTTCTTT.

This clonotype appeared many times. The rearrangement joins TRBV7-9 to TRBJ2-3; 7 positions match TRBD2. Looked up from germline, CDR1 is SEHNR and CDR2 is FQNEAQ (reference sequence). V gave up 3 bases and J gave up 2 bases; unmatched junction bases: 8. This CDR3 is built from 16 residues. The CDR3: CASSFQERLATDTQYF. In DNA, the CDR3 is TGTGCCAGCAGCTTTCAAGAAAGACTAGCCACAGATACGCAGTATTTT.